This T cell receptor (beta chain) was observed in a study of blood T cell repertoires in COVID-19. Study-wide background: Sites across the United States, Italy and Spain contributed samples from acute and convalescent COVID-19. In each case, the material was cDNA or gDNA derived from T cells, B-cell-depleted T cells, or PBMCs.

Germline CDR1 is SGHRS and CDR2 is YFSETQ. V lost 4 bases to trimming and J lost 3 bases, with 5 bases between them. This CDR3 is 12 amino acids long. Original handling: Estimates of nucleated cell counts were drawn from the amplification of reference gene primers. Produced via immunoSEQ multiplex PCR; TCRdb's table is partial and in-frame only. The V and J calls and clone size were taken over from that table, and D and trimming were inferred from the DNA. Among about 250,000 clones listed, about 89% were seen once. The chain employs TRBV5-1 and TRBJ1-3, with unresolved D. Sample: peripheral blood. The receptor was derived from a man aged 25 to 45 with acute or convalescent COVID-19. In nucleotides, the CDR3 is TGCGCCAGCAGCCTTAATGGAAACACCATATATTTT. Amino acids: CASSLNGNTIYF.